This is a list of T cell receptor beta chains from one sample in a study of OX40 agonist ivuxolimab in advanced cancers. Using immunoSEQ multiplex PCR, the repertoire was profiled, and TCRdb retains in-frame clones only, with some absent. The sample holds 45,000 to 55,000 clones, 83% seen once. The sequences come from CD4+ or CD8+ T cells sorted from blood, collected in a trial of the OX40 agonist ivuxolimab. These receptors originate from an adult with an advanced solid tumor such as melanoma, head and neck, liver or kidney cancer. CDR3s include the opening cysteine and the closing phenylalanine or tryptophan. A D gene is named only where the DNA matches it firmly. Rows give clone size only sometimes, using once, few, many, or a class for an expanded clone.

>TRBD2|-|TRBV7-2|TRBJ2-3
TGTGCCAGCAGCTTAGGGCGGCTAGCGGGGGACTCCCGCACAGATACGCAGTATTTT
CASSLGRLAGDSRTDTQYF
>-|-|TRBV10-3|TRBJ2-1
TGTGCCATCAGTGAGAAGGCAGGGAAGAGGGATGAGCAGTTCTTC
CAISEKAGKRDEQFF
>TRBD1|-|TRBV9|TRBJ1-5
TGTGCCAGCAGCCCTCTTCGACAGGGAAGTACGGAGTTGGGATATAGCAATCAGCCCCAGCATTTT
CASSPLRQGSTELGYSNQPQHF
>TRBD1|few|TRBV6-5|TRBJ2-1
TGTGCCAGCAGTTACCGGACAGGGGGATTTGATGAGCAGTTCTTC
CASSYRTGGFDEQFF
>-|-|TRBV5-1|TRBJ1-6
TGCGCCAGCAGCTTGGAAATTACAGGGAATAATTCACCCCTCCACTTT
CASSLEITGNNSPLHF
>-|once|TRBV6-5|TRBJ2-3
TGTGCCAGCAGTCACCCCCAGGATACGCAGTATTTT
CASSHPQDTQYF
>TRBD1|-|TRBV7-2|TRBJ2-2
TGTGCCAGCAGCCCGGACAGGGCTCGGAACACCGGGGAGCTGTTTTTT
CASSPDRARNTGELFF
>TRBD1|-|TRBV7-9|TRBJ1-4
TGTGCCAGCAGCGCACGGACAGGGGTTTATGAAAAACTGTTTTTT
CASSARTGVYEKLFF
>-|-|TRBV4-1|TRBJ2-1
TGCGCCAGCAGCCAAGGACAGAGCTCCTACAATGAGCAGTTCTTC
CASSQGQSSYNEQFF
>TRBD1|-|TRBV10-2|TRBJ2-4
TGCGCCAGCAGTGGACCGGGACAGGGGATTCAGTACTTC
CASSGPGQGIQYF
>TRBD2|-|TRBV7-2|TRBJ2-7
TGTGCCAGCAGTTCCCGTCGGGGCGGGGGTTCCTACGAGCAGTACTTC
CASSSRRGGGSYEQYF
>TRBD1|-|TRBV7-9|TRBJ2-6
TGTGCCAGCAGCCCCTCGACAGGGGGCTTCTCTGGGGCCAACGTCCTGACTTTC
CASSPSTGGFSGANVLTF
>-|-|TRBV29-1|TRBJ1-3
TGCAGCGTTGGTGCGACCGGCTCTGGAAACACCATATATTTT
CSVGATGSGNTIYF
>-|once|TRBV12-5|TRBJ2-6
TGTGCTAGTGGTCCGCCTACAGGGCAGGGGGCCAACGTCCTGACTTTC
CASGPPTGQGANVLTF
>-|-|TRBV9|TRBJ1-1
TGTGCCAGCAGCGTATTGGAGGGAACGATGACTGAAGCTTTCTTT
CASSVLEGTMTEAFF
>-|-|TRBV5-1|TRBJ2-5
TGCGCCAGCAGCGGGGTGGTAGAAGAGACCCAGTACTTC
CASSGVVEETQYF
>-|-|TRBV28|TRBJ1-2
TGTGCCAGCAGCGAGACAGGTCCTAACTATGGCTACACCTTC
CASSETGPNYGYTF
>-|medium-sized|TRBV2|TRBJ1-5
TGTGCCAGCACGGGCGAAGGTGTGCAGCCCCAGCATTTT
CASTGEGVQPQHF
>TRBD1|-|TRBV6-5|TRBJ2-3
TGTGCCAGCAGTCAAGGGGACAGGGGCACAGATACGCAGTATTTT
CASSQGDRGTDTQYF
>-|-|TRBV15|TRBJ2-6
TGTGCCACCAGCAGAGGCGGAGACTCTGGGGCCAACGTCCTGACTTTC
CATSRGGDSGANVLTF
>TRBD1|-|TRBV5-4|TRBJ2-7
TGTGCCAGCAGCGAAAAGACAGGGACCTACGAGCAGTACTTC
CASSEKTGTYEQYF
>TRBD1|once|TRBV5-1|TRBJ2-5
TGCGCCAGCAGCTTTGGGGACAGCCAAGAGACCCAGTACTTC
CASSFGDSQETQYF